Included here is one TCR beta chain sequence, with context. Its antigen is unknown. Nothing much larger sits one base from this clone, and base qualities are not available. The data derive from a study of cytomegalovirus exposure and HLA in healthy donors (dated 2017 in TCRdb). Broadly, across the study: In an earlier analysis of 550 to 750 of the donors, 276 Gb of sequence data and 100 million or so unique TCR beta sequences from 150 million to 200 million T cells were reported. An early release covering around 630 HLA-typed donors comprised about 300 gigabases of sequencing data and approximately 85 million unique TCR sequences. Of the roughly 400 genotyped donors, over 80% were placed in the genetic ancestry cluster associated with self-reported Caucasian donors. The aim of the study was to test whether cataloging public T cell receptors could identify signatures of past pathogen exposure. The study used immunosequencing to profile the T cell repertoires of approximately 640 subjects and linked those repertoires to cytomegalovirus serostatus. A separate validation cohort of 100 to 150 different subjects was used in addition to the roughly 720-subject first cohort. To predict cytomegalovirus infection status, the study combined high-throughput TCR immunosequencing, statistical association of individual TCRs with disease status, and machine learning. A later analysis re-analyzed previously published TCR beta repertoires from approximately 700 donors and added high-resolution HLA genotyping to study TCR occurrence patterns. In the later analysis, no new phenotypic data were used to find candidate immune exposures; instead, reliance was placed on TCR beta sequences and their occurrence across donors. An earlier analysis of a few hundred of the donors applied high-throughput TCR beta sequencing to assess whether each TCR beta V gene segment acted as functional or pseudogenic. Donor age, sex, ethnicity and CMV serostatus were compiled alongside the repertoire data. In a later genetic analysis, genome-wide SNP genotypes for about three fifths of the 666 donors were used, and that subset was treated as a discovery cohort. Every repertoire in the discovery cohort had been generated on one and the same sequencing platform. Both class I and class II loci were covered by HLA typing, at four-digit resolution. The number of typed donors differed by locus: about 620-630 for A, B, C, DRB1 and DQB1; approximately 530 for DQA1; fewer than 610 for DPA1; and about 450 for DPB1. A handful of DR-DQ haplotypes were handled as single units for association and clustering because linkage in the cohort was strong. Among 350 to 400 genotyped donors of the cohort, an average of about 240,000 unique TCR beta nucleotide sequences were sequenced per donor, around 20% of them non-productive.

What the work shows at the level of the full study, not this receptor alone: The cohort was sequenced for TCR beta chains only, and without alpha or paired-chain data the features that could be detected were limited. In the study, around 160 TCR beta chains were listed as associated with cytomegalovirus. While some public TCRs were present in many individuals, most TCR sequences turned up only very rarely across donors. A cluster of highly shared sequence variants was judged likely to represent a technical artifact of the sequencing pipeline. For the cohort, immune exposure information was limited to CMV serostatus. A further reported finding was that TCR beta sequences accurately predicted the HLA-A and HLA-B alleles for most subjects in the first cohort. According to the authors, the approach could potentially be generalized to other disease states and immunological phenotypes. A few of the identified cytomegalovirus-associated TCR beta chains were confirmed in vitro to be specific for cytomegalovirus antigens. According to a later analysis, most CMV-associated TCR beta chains appeared to be HLA-restricted, and the HLA associations seemed to be driven largely by CMV exposure. Because HLA typing was unavailable for some donors at each locus, only the typed subset was used in association tests. When HLA alleles, especially DR and DQ, strongly co-occurred, attributing TCR associations to individual alleles was difficult. In a later analysis, several top co-occurrence clusters were reported to appear linked to parvovirus B19, influenza, CMV and Epstein-Barr virus. In a later genetic analysis, a missense DCLRE1C variant was associated with V-gene and J-gene trimming of TCR beta chains, and the association was replicated in an independent cohort. A later genetic analysis reported fewer N-insertions in productive TCRs among donors in an Asian-associated ancestry cluster than the roughly 690-donor mean. Sequencing depth was assumed to be roughly uniform across donors in the presence/absence analyses, though that assumption may not hold. In both the original and validation cohorts, the classifier was reported to diagnose cytomegalovirus status with high specificity and sensitivity. Compared with equally common non-associated chains, HLA-associated TCR beta chains in a later analysis were more clonally expanded and had lower generation probabilities. In a later analysis, TCR association rates were found to vary across HLA loci, with the most associated TCRs seen for DRB1 alleles and the fewest for HLA-C alleles. A later analysis associated about 17,000 TCR beta sequences with specific HLA alleles at a false discovery rate of 0.05. Correlated functional status among segregating V segments might reflect linkage disequilibrium, but an unknown experimental factor could not be ruled out. About 17 rarely observed V segments, including chromosome 9 orphons, were excluded from the earlier analysis of several hundred of the donors because counts were too low. Because the 87-base-pair reads could not distinguish some IMGT-functional V segments, including TRBV6-2 and TRBV6-3, those segments were excluded. An earlier analysis of some 560 of the donors showed that most TCR beta V segments appeared in productive rearrangements either about 87% or about 30% of the time, which broadly matched IMGT annotations.

Via the germline V gene, CDR1 is SGHAT and CDR2 FQNNGV. The junction shows trimming of 5 bases on V and 2 bases on J, and the gene matches do not reach 5 bases of it. Including cysteine and phenylalanine, the CDR3 has 15 amino acids. Left in the record is the CDR3 DNA by itself, 45 bases read in frame from the first base. The cohort comprised 666 healthy bone marrow donors. At the time of sampling, all cohort members were nominally healthy, though unrecorded immune exposures were likely present. The donor tested CMV seronegative and was one of the 352 seronegative cohort members. Every donor gave a peripheral blood sample, and the peripheral blood mononuclear cells from that sample were used for TCR beta sequencing. The Qiagen DNeasy Blood Extraction Kit was used to extract genomic DNA from the blood cell samples. The library was obtained by the immunoSEQ multiplex PCR assay. For the multiplex PCR, a mixture combining 60 forward primers for TCR Vbeta segments and 13 reverse primers for TCR Jbeta segments was used. The CDR3 region of rearranged TCR beta genes was amplified from genomic DNA with a multiplex PCR assay. The Illumina HiSeq System was used to sequence the amplified TCR beta libraries as 87-base-pair reads. The paper's processing steps were these. Across the 666 repertoires, a later analysis counted roughly 77 million unique TCR beta chains, some 11 million of which were shared by at least two donors. Raw reads were error-corrected and collapsed into unique sequences with a nearest-neighbor algorithm that merged closely related sequences to remove PCR and sequencing errors. CDR3 sequences were aligned to IMGT reference sequences to assign V, D and J gene segments. For a sequence to be retained, at least a six-nucleotide match to both a V gene segment and a J gene segment was required. A rearrangement counted as productive if the CDR3 had no stop codons and remained in frame with V and J, and every other rearrangement counted as non-productive. Following IMGT convention, CDR3 was defined as the stretch from the second conserved V-encoded cysteine to the conserved J-encoded phenylalanine. In an earlier analysis of around 570 of the donors, sequences lacking an unambiguous match to a single V gene segment were excluded. An earlier analysis of about 600 of the donors called V segments functional above 56.7% productive rearrangements and segregating when the between-donor standard deviation exceeded 5%. A statistical classification framework was built to diagnose cytomegalovirus status from the catalog of TCR beta chain sequences. A later analysis assigned V and J genes by comparing TCR nucleotide sequences with IMGT/GENE-DB human TR gene sequences. In a later analysis, CDR3 sequences and most-parsimonious VDJ recombination scenarios were assigned using the TCRdist pipeline. In a later analysis, each TCR beta chain was defined by its CDR3 amino acid sequence together with its V-gene family, and reads without a unique V-gene family were excluded. As a way to deal with suspected cross-contamination and a sequencing artifact, a later analysis dropped roughly 620 nucleotide sequences that were highly shared and had low generation probability. For each public chain, a later analysis derived a clonal expansion index from normalized ranks of inferred template counts within each repertoire. Generation probabilities in a later analysis came from a VDJ recombination model fitted to out-of-frame rearrangements, and those results were checked against IGoR. Hypergeometric tests were used in a later analysis to score TCR-TCR, TCR-HLA and TCR-CMV co-occurrence, with a repertoire-size bias correction applied to the TCR pairs. To estimate false discovery rates, a later analysis permuted the HLA or CMV assignments 20 times. A later analysis grouped co-occurring TCRs with DBSCAN, adding TCRdist sequence similarity when clustering within HLA-allele-positive subsets. Co-occurrence clustering excluded repertoires with fewer than 30,000 or more than 120,000 public chains, plus five with anomalous nucleotide sharing. TCRdb's version of the immuneACCESS table is confined to in-frame rearrangements and falls short of the full clone set. An unresolved V gene accounts for under half of the shortfall where checked; the remainder is of unknown origin. That table furnishes V, J and clone size, whereas the DNA furnished D and trimming. The sample profile shows fewer than 200,000 clones; about 80% of them were found once. The ten most abundant clones make up approximately 0.47% of the sample.

The TCR originated in a woman between 50 and 59 years old in good health and CMV-seronegative. The specimen was PBMCs. This receptor chain uses TRBV11-2 and TRBJ2-3; 9 of the junction bases match TRBD2. The bases read TGTGCCAGCAGCCAGACTAGCGGACCCACAGATACGCAGTATTTT. The translation is CASSQTSGPTDTQYF.